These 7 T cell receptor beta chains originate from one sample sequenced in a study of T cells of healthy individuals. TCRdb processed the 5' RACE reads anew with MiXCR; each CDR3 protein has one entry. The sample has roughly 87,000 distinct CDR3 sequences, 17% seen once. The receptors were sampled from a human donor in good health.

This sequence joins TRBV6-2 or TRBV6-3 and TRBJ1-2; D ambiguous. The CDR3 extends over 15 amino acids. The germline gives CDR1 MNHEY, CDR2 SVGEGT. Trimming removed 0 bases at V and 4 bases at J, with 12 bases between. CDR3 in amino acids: CASSYSLPPSYGYTF. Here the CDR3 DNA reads TGTGCCAGCAGTTACTCGCTACCACCGAGCTATGGCTACACCTTC.

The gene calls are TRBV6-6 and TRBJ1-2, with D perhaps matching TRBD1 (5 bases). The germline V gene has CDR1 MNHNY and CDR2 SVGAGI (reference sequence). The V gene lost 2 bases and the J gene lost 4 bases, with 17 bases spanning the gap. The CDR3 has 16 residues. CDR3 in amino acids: CASSYRQRQTTYGYTF. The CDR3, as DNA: TGTGCCAGCAGTTACAGACAGAGACAGACTACCTATGGCTACACCTTC.

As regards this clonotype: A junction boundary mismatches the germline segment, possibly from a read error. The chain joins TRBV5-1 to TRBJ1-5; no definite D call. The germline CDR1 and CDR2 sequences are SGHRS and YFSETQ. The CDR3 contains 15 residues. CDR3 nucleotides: TGCGCCAGCGCACGGAGTGCGGGTAGCGATCAGCCCCAGCATTTT. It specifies CASARSAGSDQPQHF. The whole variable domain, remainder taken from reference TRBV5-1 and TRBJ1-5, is KAGVTQTPRYLIKTRGQQVTLSCSPISGHRSVSWYQQTPGQGLQFLFEYFSETQRNKGNFPGRFSGRQFSNSRSEMNVSTLELGDSALYLCASARSAGSDQPQHFGDGTRLSIL.

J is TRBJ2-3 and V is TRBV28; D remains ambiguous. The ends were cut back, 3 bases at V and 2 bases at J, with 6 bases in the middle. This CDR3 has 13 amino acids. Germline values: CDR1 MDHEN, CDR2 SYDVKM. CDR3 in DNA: TGTGCCAGCAGTTTCTCCGCCACAGATACGCAGTATTTT. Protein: CASSFSATDTQYF. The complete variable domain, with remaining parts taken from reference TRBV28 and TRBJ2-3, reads DVKVTQSSRYLVKRTGEKVFLECVQDMDHENMFWYRQDPGLGLRLIYFSYDVKMKEKGDIPEGYSVSREKKERFSLILESASTNQTSMYLCASSFSATDTQYFGPGTRLTVL.

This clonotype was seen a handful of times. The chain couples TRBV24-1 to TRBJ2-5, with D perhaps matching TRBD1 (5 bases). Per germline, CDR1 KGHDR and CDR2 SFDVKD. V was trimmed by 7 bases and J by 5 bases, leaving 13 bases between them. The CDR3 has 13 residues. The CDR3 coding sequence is TGTGCCACCAGCCGACAGTTTACGGAGACCCAGTACTTC. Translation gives CATSRQFTETQYF.

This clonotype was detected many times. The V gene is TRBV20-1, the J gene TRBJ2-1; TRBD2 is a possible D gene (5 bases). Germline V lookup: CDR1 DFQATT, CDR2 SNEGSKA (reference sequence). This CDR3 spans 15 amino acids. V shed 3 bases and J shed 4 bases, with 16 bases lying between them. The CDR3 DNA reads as TGCAGTGCTAGTTCCGAGCGGAACCTGTACAATGAGCAGTTCTTC. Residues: CSASSERNLYNEQFF.

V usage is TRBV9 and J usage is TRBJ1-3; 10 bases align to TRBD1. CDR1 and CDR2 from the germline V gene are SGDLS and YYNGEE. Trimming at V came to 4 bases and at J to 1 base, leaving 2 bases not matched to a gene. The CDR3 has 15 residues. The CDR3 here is CASSMGQGSGNTIYF. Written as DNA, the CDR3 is TGTGCCAGCAGCATGGGACAGGGGTCTGGAAACACCATATATTTT.